This paragraph covers one T cell receptor (beta chain) sequence. This sample stems from a study of blood T cell repertoires in COVID-19. Study as a whole: Samples taken during acute and convalescent COVID-19 were collected in the United States, Italy and Spain. PBMCs, B-cell-depleted T cells, or T cells were the source of the cDNA or gDNA that made up the material.

Original handling: Using reference gene primer amplification, nucleated cell counts were estimated. The repertoire was sequenced with immunoSEQ multiplex PCR; TCRdb's copy has only in-frame clones and lacks some. V, J and clone size were drawn from that table, and D and trimming were deduced from the DNA. The sample records 210,000 or so clones, 80% to 90% being singletons. The CDR3 consists of 15 residues. This TCR was recovered from a woman between 45 and 65 years old with active or convalescent COVID-19. This chain connects TRBV12-2 to TRBJ2-2; the D call TRBD2 from the table was never checked on the DNA. TRBV12-2 is deemed a pseudogene. Sequencing input: peripheral blood. CDR3 residues: CASRLGTRHTGELFF. The CDR3 coding sequence is TGTGCAAGTCGCTTAGGGACTAGACACACCGGGGAGCTGTTTTTT.